A single sample gave rise to the 24 T cell receptor beta chains below, sequenced in a study of regulatory T cells in long-lasting Graves disease. HTBI primers from iRepertoire and Arm-PCR of CDR3 regions yielded the TCR beta libraries. TCRdb re-derived calls from the multiplex PCR reads in MiXCR, one entry per CDR3 protein. The table shows some 400,000 distinct CDR3 sequences, with around 14% occurring only once. Regarding time point: newly diagnosed GD, antithyroid drugs for less than 3 months. The TCR library used RNA extracted from PBMCs. These same data were also listed under a study on T cells in Graves' hyperthyroidism and ophthalmopathy.

The material sequenced was peripheral blood mononuclear cells (PBMCs), taken at new diagnosis, from a patient treated with antithyroid drugs. These receptors originate from a woman aged 30 to 39 with Graves disease.

The gene calls are TRBV7-3 and TRBJ1-3, with unresolved D. The V and J ends lost 1 base and 2 bases respectively, with 3 bases between them. Germline values: CDR1 SGHTA, CDR2 FQGTGA. CDR3 length: 13 residues. The CDR3 is CASSLSAGNTIYF. The CDR3 bases are TGTGCCAGCAGCTTAAGTGCTGGAAACACCATATATTTT.

This clonotype was picked up many times. The CDR3 loop is CASSLGGLAGGAYNEQFF. CDR3 bases: TGTGCCAGCAGCTTAGGGGGACTAGCGGGAGGTGCATACAATGAGCAGTTCTTC. J is TRBJ2-1 and V is TRBV11-3, with 15 bases aligning to TRBD2. The germline V gene has CDR1 SGHNT and CDR2 YENEEA. V trimming: 1 base; J trimming: 4 bases; junction bases outside the gene matches: 5. The CDR3 has 18 residues.

The V call is TRBV3-1, the J call TRBJ1-3; D remains unclear. There are 15 residues in the CDR3. V was pared by 4 bases and J by 0 bases, with 10 bases between. CDR1 and CDR2 from the germline V gene are LGHDT and YNNKEL (reference sequence). CDR3 DNA sequence: TGTGCCAGCAGCCGGGGAGCCAGCTCTGGAAACACCATATATTTT. Its translation: CASSRGASSGNTIYF.

This clonotype was seen many times. This rearrangement joins TRBV5-1 to TRBJ1-1, with D possibly TRBD1 on 6 matching bases. CDR1 is SGHRS, CDR2 YFSETQ, per germline. V lost 7 bases and J lost 8, with 21 bases in between. CDR3 size: 14 residues. CDR3 sequence (DNA): TGCGCCAGCTTCCCCGACCAGGGGAAAGTCGAAGCTTTCTTT. Translation: CASFPDQGKVEAFF.

There are a few counts of this clonotype. V gene TRBV14 combines with J gene TRBJ1-4, with no clear D. CDR1 and CDR2 from the germline V gene are SGHDN and FVKESK. The CDR3 contains 15 residues. V lost 0 bases to trimming and J lost 5 bases, with 10 bases between them. CDR3 sequence reads: CASSQEVGLNEKLFF. In nucleotides, the CDR3 is TGTGCCAGCAGCCAAGAGGTGGGGTTGAATGAAAAACTGTTTTTT. Full variable domain (outside the CDR3, taken from reference TRBV14 and TRBJ1-4): EAGVTQFPSHSVIEKGQTVTLRCDPISGHDNLYWYRRVMGKEIKFLLHFVKESKQDESGMPNNRFLAERTGGTYSTLKVQPAELEDSGVYFCASSQEVGLNEKLFFGSGTQLSVL.

A few counts support this clonotype. The J gene is TRBJ2-1, the V gene TRBV7-8; D is undetermined. V lost 3 bases and J 6 bases, leaving 9 bases between the germline ends. Looked up from germline, CDR1 is SGHVS and CDR2 is FQNEAQ. The CDR3 sequence is 13 residues long. CDR3 region: CASSLSPSNEQFF. Here the CDR3 DNA reads TGTGCCAGCAGCTTGTCCCCCTCCAATGAGCAGTTCTTC.

This clonotype has more than one count but fewer than ten. V and J are TRBV10-3 and TRBJ1-1; 9 bases are a match to TRBD1. Trimming took 0 bases from V and 9 from J; bases not matched to a gene: 8. The V gene's germline CDR1 is ENHRY and CDR2 SYGVKD. The CDR3 runs to 15 residues. The CDR3: CAISESETGGLQAFF. CDR3 bases: TGTGCCATCAGTGAGTCAGAGACAGGGGGATTACAAGCTTTCTTT.

This clonotype was found many times. The chain joins TRBV6-1 to TRBJ1-5, with D possibly matching TRBD1 (5 bases). This CDR3 is built from 15 residues. Trimming removed 8 bases from V and 2 bases from J, with 16 bases in between. Germline V gives CDR1 MNHNS, CDR2 SASEGT. The CDR3 DNA reads as TGTGCCAGCCGATGGGGGGGGTCGGGCAATCAGCCCCAGCATTTT. Amino acids: CASRWGGSGNQPQHF.

This clonotype was seen ten or more times. The chain uses TRBV27 and TRBJ2-4; 8 bases line up with TRBD2. Germline loops: CDR1 MNHEY, CDR2 SMNVEV (reference sequence). The V gene end was trimmed by 4 bases and the J gene end by 7 bases; junction bases not matched to a gene: 18. The CDR3 is 18 amino acids. CDR3 DNA sequence: TGTGCCAGCAGTTCCTACCGCATAACTAGCGGACGTCAGAACATTCAGTACTTC. Amino acid sequence: CASSSYRITSGRQNIQYF.

This clonotype was found many times. This chain connects TRBV11-2 to TRBJ2-1; 9 nucleotides line up with TRBD2. Germline-derived CDR1 and CDR2 are SGHAT and FQNNGV. V shed 3 bases, J shed 6 bases, and the junction held 9 bases outside the gene matches. This CDR3 comprises 16 residues. The CDR3 DNA reads as TGTGCCAGCAGCTTTCTTCTAGCGGGACCTGCCAATGAGCAGTTCTTC. It codes for CASSFLLAGPANEQFF.

This clonotype has a count of ten or more. J is TRBJ2-1 and V is TRBV3-1, with a weak D call TRBD1 (5 bases). The CDR3 totals 16 residues. Between the trimmed V and J ends, which lost 5 bases and 10 bases, there was a span of 24 bases. Germline V CDR1 and CDR2: LGHDT, YNNKEL (reference sequence). CDR3 coding DNA: TGTGCCAGCAGCGCGAACAGGCAAATGGTAGTCGGGGAGCAGTTCTTC. It codes for CASSANRQMVVGEQFF.

A few counts support this clonotype. Relative to the germline gene, one junction end is altered; a read error may explain this. The CDR3 reads CAGSSRTGGSGEAFF. The CDR3 DNA reads as TGTGCCGGCAGCTCCAGGACAGGGGGATCTGGTGAAGCTTTCTTT. This chain joins TRBV11-1 and TRBJ1-1; TRBD1 matches at 10 bases. Germline V gene sequence: CDR1 SGHAT, CDR2 FQDESV (reference sequence). This CDR3 spans 15 amino acids. The entire variable domain, with the rest obtained from reference TRBV11-1 and TRBJ1-1, is as follows: EAEVAQSPRYKITEKSQAVAFWCDPISGHATLYWYRQILGQGPELLVQFQDESVVDDSQLPKDRFSAERLKGVDSTLKIQPAELGDSAMYLCAGSSRTGGSGEAFFGQGTRLTVV.

The chain combines TRBV20-1 with TRBJ2-7; D gene ambiguous. CDR3 size: 13 residues. Trimming took 3 bases from V and 5 from J, leaving 14 bases between them. CDR1 is DFQATT and CDR2 is SNEGSKA in the germline V gene (reference sequence). As DNA, the CDR3 is TGCAGTGCTAGGATGGGGTTGGTGGACGAGCAGTACTTC. Protein product: CSARMGLVDEQYF.

This clonotype was detected a few times. The chain recombines TRBV19 with TRBJ1-5; weak D call: TRBD1 (6 bases). Trimming took 3 bases from V and 0 from J, leaving 15 bases between them. The CDR3 runs to 17 residues. Per the germline V gene, CDR1 is LNHDA and CDR2 is SQIVND (reference sequence). The CDR3 region has the DNA TGTGCCAGTAGTATCCGACAGGCCCGAACTAGCAATCAGCCCCAGCATTTT. This translates into CASSIRQARTSNQPQHF.

The V call is TRBV19, the J call TRBJ2-6; 8 bases map to TRBD2. Germline CDR1 LNHDA, CDR2 SQIVND (reference sequence). The CDR3 runs to 18 residues. V lost 5 bases and J lost 2; bases outside the gene matches: 11. In DNA form, the CDR3 reads TGTGCCAGTAGTCCCCGGGAGGGCTTCCCTCCTGGGGCCAACGTCCTGACTTTC. It encodes CASSPREGFPPGANVLTF. The whole variable domain, filled in from reference TRBV19 and TRBJ2-6, reads DGGITQSPKYLFRKEGQNVTLSCEQNLNHDAMYWYRQDPGQGLRLIYYSQIVNDFQKGDIAEGYSVSREKKESFPLTVTSAQKNPTAFYLCASSPREGFPPGANVLTFGAGSRLTVL.

This clonotype came up many times. The rearrangement links TRBV12-3 or TRBV12-4 to TRBJ2-1; D assignment may be TRBD1 or TRBD2 (7 bases each). V was pared by 7 bases and J by 1 base, with 17 bases between. The CDR3 has 16 amino acids. Here the CDR3 DNA reads TGTGCCAGCACCCAGGGGGGGCCCAGGTCCTACAATGAGCAGTTCTTC. Its protein is CASTQGGPRSYNEQFF.

This clonotype was recorded at least ten times. The rearrangement links TRBV10-3 to TRBJ2-1, with a possible D match to TRBD1 (6 bases). Germline V gene lookup returns CDR1 ENHRY and CDR2 SYGVKD. CDR3 length equals 12 residues. V lost 10 bases to trimming and J lost 6 bases, with 13 bases between them. CDR3 sequence: CATRQVGNEQFF. In nucleotides, the CDR3 is TGTGCCACAAGACAGGTCGGCAATGAGCAGTTCTTC.

There are a few counts of this clonotype. J is TRBJ2-1 and V is TRBV6-1; TRBD1 might be the D (6 bases). This CDR3 is built from 13 residues. V lost 3 bases to trimming and J lost 10 bases, with 13 bases between them. Germline-derived CDR1 and CDR2 are MNHNS and SASEGT. CDR3 amino acids: CASSDFTGREQFF. In nucleotides, the CDR3 is TGTGCCAGCAGTGACTTTACAGGGCGCGAGCAGTTCTTC.

This clonotype was counted ten times or more. This sequence joins TRBV3-1 and TRBJ2-1, with D perhaps TRBD1 or TRBD2 (6 bases each). Germline V gene data show CDR1 as LGHDT and CDR2 as YNNKEL (reference sequence). CDR3 length equals 18 residues. V lost 0 bases and J 6 bases, leaving 21 bases between the germline ends. The CDR3 DNA follows: TGTGCCAGCAGCCAAGAGTCCTACAGGGCGGACTATCCCAATGAGCAGTTCTTC. This encodes CASSQESYRADYPNEQFF.

This clonotype has just a few counts. A read error may explain this, as a much larger clone is one base away. CDR3 sequence (DNA): TGTGCCAGCTCACCACTTGGACTAGCGGGATACACCGGGGGGCTGTTTTTT. It translates to CASSPLGLAGYTGGLFF. The rearrangement joins TRBV18 to TRBJ2-2; 12 nucleotides align to TRBD2. The CDR3 has 17 residues. The germline V gene encodes CDR1 KGHSH and CDR2 LQKENI.

This clonotype was observed at least ten times. The chain links TRBV7-9 to TRBJ1-5; 7 bases are a match to TRBD1. With 8 bases clipped from V and 2 bases from J, the junction kept 3 bases outside the gene matches. The germline V gene encodes CDR1 SEHNR and CDR2 FQNEAQ (reference sequence). The CDR3 is 13 amino acids. CDR3 sequence (DNA): TGTGCCAGCGTGGGGACAGGCAATCAGCCCCAGCATTTT. Residues: CASVGTGNQPQHF.

The V call is TRBV5-1, the J call TRBJ2-3; possibly TRBD1 or TRBD2 for D (5 bases each). The CDR3 length is 16 residues. Trimming took off 8 bases at V and 4 bases at J, with 23 bases between the two ends. The germline V gene has CDR1 SGHRS and CDR2 YFSETQ. This CDR3 is CASRTWGWGIPDTQYF. In nucleotides, the CDR3 is TGCGCCAGTAGAACATGGGGGTGGGGCATTCCAGATACGCAGTATTTT.

CDR3 region: CASSYSGGVGDGQYF. The CDR3 nucleotides are TGTGCCAGCAGTTACTCAGGAGGGGTCGGCGACGGGCAGTACTTC. The V call is TRBV6-9, the J call TRBJ2-7; possible D gene TRBD2, 6 bases. CDR3 size: 15 residues. Germline V gene data show CDR1 as MNHGY and CDR2 as SVAAGI. V dropped 3 bases and J dropped 9 bases, with 21 bases sitting between them.

This clonotype was observed a handful of times. V gene TRBV3-1 combines with J gene TRBJ2-1; 9 positions match TRBD2. The CDR3 is 18 residues long. CDR1 and CDR2 from the germline V gene are LGHDT and YNNKEL (reference sequence). The junction had 7 bases not matched to a gene; V was cut back by 1 base and J by 0 bases. The chain's CDR3 is CASSQVQAGGGSYNEQFF. The CDR3 DNA reads as TGTGCCAGCAGCCAAGTGCAAGCGGGAGGAGGCTCCTACAATGAGCAGTTCTTC.